These 26 T cell receptor beta chains were sequenced from one sample in a study of CD4 T cells in relation to SARS-CoV-2 and coronaviruses. For these receptors, no antigen is known. The unexposed donors gave CD4+ T cells in 2011-2018, prior to COVID-19. CD4+ T cells were isolated from the cells after 10 days of culture. Some clones are missing from TCRdb's copy, which holds only in-frame ones; the method was immunoSEQ multiplex PCR. The sample lists roughly 12,000 clones; about 72% were seen once. Sequenced: CD4+ T cells from PBMCs, cultured in vitro. The source of these receptors is a human donor in good health.

In its sample, this clone was seen a few times. This chain joins TRBV7-9 and TRBJ1-3, with D uncertain. This CDR3 has 15 amino acids. The germline V gene has CDR1 SEHNR and CDR2 FQNEAQ (reference sequence). V dropped 5 bases and J dropped 0 bases, with 11 bases sitting between them. The CDR3 loop reads CASSPGRISGNTIYF. The CDR3 bases are TGTGCCAGCAGCCCTGGACGGATCTCTGGAAACACCATATATTTT.

This clone was seen once. This rearrangement joins TRBV18 to TRBJ2-3; D is unclear. CDR1 is KGHSH and CDR2 is LQKENI in the germline V gene. V was cut by 3 bases and J by 0 bases, with 7 bases left in between. The CDR3 has 14 amino acids. The CDR3 is CASSPVGSTDTQYF. The CDR3 nucleotides are TGTGCCAGCTCACCCGTCGGTAGCACAGATACGCAGTATTTT.

This chain links TRBV7-2 with TRBJ1-3; D is unresolved. The germline V and J ends were trimmed by 5 bases and 2 bases, with 13 bases remaining between them. Germline CDR1 is SGHTA and CDR2 is FQGNSA. The CDR3 is 15 amino acids. The CDR3 loop is CASSPQSLTGNTIYF. The CDR3 DNA follows: TGTGCCAGCAGCCCCCAGAGTCTCACTGGAAACACCATATATTTT.

The genes are TRBV7-8 and TRBJ1-2; 7 bases are shared with TRBD1. The CDR3 contains 14 residues. The junction had 6 bases not matched to a gene; V was cut back by 2 bases and J by 6 bases. Germline lookup yields CDR1 SGHVS and CDR2 FQNEAQ. For the CDR3, the DNA is TGTGCCAGCAGCTTATCCACAGGGGTGGATGGCTACACCTTC. Amino acids: CASSLSTGVDGYTF.

The chain carries TRBV4-1 and TRBJ2-2; D not certain. The V gene's germline CDR1 is MGHRA and CDR2 YSYEKL. The ends were cut back, 5 bases at V and 0 bases at J, with 13 bases in the middle. The CDR3 is 16 amino acids. DNA for the CDR3: TGCGCCAGCAGCAGTCGCACGGGCGCGAACACCGGGGAGCTGTTTTTT. Its protein is CASSSRTGANTGELFF.

The V gene is TRBV9, the J gene TRBJ2-5; TRBD1 matches 9 bases. Germline CDR1 and CDR2: SGDLS and YYNGEE. V was clipped by 2 bases and J by 5 bases; unmatched bases: 4. The CDR3 has 14 residues. As DNA, the CDR3 is TGTGCCAGCAGCGTCACGACAGGGGGGGAGACCCAGTACTTC. Translated: CASSVTTGGETQYF. Filled out from reference TRBV9 and TRBJ2-5, the complete variable domain reads DSGVTQTPKHLITATGQRVTLRCSPRSGDLSVYWYQQSLDQGLQFLIQYYNGEERAKGNILERFSAQQFPDLHSELNLSSLELGDSALYFCASSVTTGGETQYFGPGTRLLVL.

This chain joins TRBV25-1 and TRBJ2-3, with no clear D. This CDR3 has 15 amino acids. The germline V and J ends were trimmed by 2 bases and 3 bases, with 12 bases remaining between them. CDR1 is MGHDK, CDR2 SYGVNS, per germline. CDR3 region: CASSEGWTPTDTQYF. Here the CDR3 DNA reads TGTGCCAGCAGTGAAGGTTGGACGCCGACAGATACGCAGTATTTT.

This clone turned up a few times. The genes are TRBV4-3 and TRBJ2-5, with D unresolved. The CDR3 totals 13 residues. Trimming pared 3 bases from V and 1 base from J, leaving 6 bases between. Germline loops: CDR1 LGHNA, CDR2 YSLEER. This chain's CDR3 is CASSHGPQETQYF. The CDR3 bases are TGCGCCAGCAGCCATGGGCCCCAAGAGACCCAGTACTTC.

The rearrangement uses TRBV14 and TRBJ2-3, with D unclear. CDR1 and CDR2 (germline): SGHDN, FVKESK. Trimming shortened V by 0 bases and J by 11 bases, and 9 bases separated the two germline ends. The CDR3 has 12 residues. The chain's CDR3 is CASSQDWRVQYF. The DNA of the CDR3 is TGTGCCAGCAGCCAAGACTGGCGAGTGCAGTATTTT.

The V call is TRBV29-1, the J call TRBJ2-4; D is ambiguous. This CDR3 comprises 13 residues. Per germline, CDR1 SQVTM and CDR2 ANQGSEA. The germline V and J ends were trimmed by 3 bases and 0 bases, with 6 bases remaining between them. The DNA of the CDR3 is TGCAGCGTTGATGATGCAGCCAAAAACATTCAGTACTTC. This translates into CSVDDAAKNIQYF.

The CDR3 DNA reads as TGTGCCAGCAGCTCAACCGGGACTAGCGCCACAGATACGCAGTATTTT. This gives the protein CASSSTGTSATDTQYF. The chain joins TRBV7-2 to TRBJ2-3, with 10 nucleotides matching TRBD2. The ends lost 4 bases at V and 2 bases at J; junction bases unmatched: 6. This CDR3 contains 16 residues. The germline gives CDR1 SGHTA, CDR2 FQGNSA.

The gene calls are TRBV21-1 and TRBJ1-5; whether TRBD1, the table's D call, matches the DNA was not checked. TRBV21-1 corresponds to a pseudogene. CDR3 length: 18 amino acids. CDR3 region: CASSKVGQAEKVNQPQHF. The CDR3 DNA reads TGTGCCAGCAGCAAAGTGGGACAGGCCGAGAAGGTCAATCAGCCCCAGCATTTT.

The rearrangement joins TRBV2 to TRBJ2-1; 9 bases map to TRBD2. The V segment lost 7 bases and the J segment 6 bases; nucleotides outside the gene matches: 7. Germline loops: CDR1 SNHLY, CDR2 FYNNEI. CDR3 length: 14 amino acids. CDR3 in amino acids: CASIVREGRNEQFF. In DNA form, the CDR3 reads TGTGCCAGCATCGTGCGGGAGGGCCGCAATGAGCAGTTCTTC. The variable domain in full, with the rest retrieved from reference TRBV2 and TRBJ2-1, is EPEVTQTPSHQVTQMGQEVILRCVPISNHLYFYWYRQILGQKVEFLVSFYNNEISEKSEIFDDQFSVERPDGSNFTLKIRSTKLEDSAMYFCASIVREGRNEQFFGPGTRLTVL.

This clone came up a few times. The gene calls are TRBV11-2 and TRBJ2-3, with a possible D match to TRBD1 (6 bases). The V and J ends lost 5 bases and 0 bases respectively, with 9 bases between them. CDR3 length equals 14 residues. The germline V gene has CDR1 SGHAT and CDR2 FQNNGV. CDR3 protein: CASSLGGSTDTQYF. The CDR3 DNA reads as TGTGCCAGCAGCCTAGGGGGAAGCACAGATACGCAGTATTTT.

The chain has TRBV10-3 and TRBJ2-5; D gene ambiguous. The V and J ends lost 6 bases and 3 bases respectively, with 14 bases between them. CDR1 is ENHRY, CDR2 SYGVKD, per germline. This CDR3 region has 14 residues. CDR3 sequence: CAISYRPSEETQYF. The CDR3 nucleotides read TGTGCCATCAGCTACCGGCCGTCAGAAGAGACCCAGTACTTC.

The gene calls are TRBV6-5 and TRBJ2-7; weak D call: TRBD1 (6 bases). This CDR3 has 15 amino acids. Germline V gene sequence: CDR1 MNHEY, CDR2 SVGAGI. Trimming took 6 bases from V and 4 from J, leaving 19 bases between them. Here the CDR3 DNA reads TGTGCCAGCAGCGCGGAGAGGGGGTCCACGTACGAGCAGTACTTC. Protein: CASSAERGSTYEQYF.

The chain links TRBV10-3 to TRBJ1-1; 10 nucleotides line up with TRBD1. With V trimmed by 6 bases and J by 5 bases, 9 bases remained unmatched. CDR1 and CDR2 (germline): ENHRY, SYGVKD. The CDR3 length is 15 residues. The CDR3 coding sequence is TGTGCCATCAGCCCGGGGACAGGGGATGGGACTGAAGCTTTCTTT. Encoded protein: CAISPGTGDGTEAFF.

The chain uses TRBV30 and TRBJ2-2; no clear D gene. CDR3 length: 13 amino acids. V lost 0 bases and J lost 5, with 7 bases in between. CDR1 and CDR2 from the germline V gene are GTSNPN and SVGIG (reference sequence). In nucleotides, the CDR3 is TGTGCCTGGAGTGTCGGACCGACCGGGGAGCTGTTTTTT. Amino acid sequence: CAWSVGPTGELFF. The full variable domain, in which reference TRBV30 and TRBJ2-2 provide the parts outside the CDR3, is SQTIHQWPATLVQPVGSPLSLECTVEGTSNPNLYWYRQAAGRGLQLLFYSVGIGQISSEVPQNLSASRPQDRQFILSSKKLLLSDSGFYLCAWSVGPTGELFFGEGSRLTVL.

The rearrangement links TRBV28 to TRBJ2-1; the D gene is possibly TRBD2 (5 bases). The CDR3 totals 13 residues. V dropped 4 bases and J dropped 10 bases, with 14 bases sitting between them. Germline CDR1 reads MDHEN; CDR2 reads SYDVKM. The CDR3 coding sequence is TGTGCCAGCAGTTCCCCCGGGGTGTACGAGCAGTTCTTC. It is translated as CASSSPGVYEQFF.

This clone was counted once. The chain links TRBV21-1 to TRBJ1-6. TRBV21-1 is assigned pseudogene status. CDR3 size: 16 residues. Written as DNA, the CDR3 is TGTGCCAGCAGCAGAAAGGAGATTAGGGCAAATTCACCCCTCCACTTT. Translated: CASSRKEIRANSPLHF.

This chain uses TRBV5-1 with TRBJ2-3, with D perhaps matching TRBD2 (6 bases). CDR1 and CDR2 from the germline V gene are SGHRS and YFSETQ. The CDR3 loop spans 15 amino acids. Trimming took 3 bases from V and 2 from J, leaving 13 bases between them. The CDR3 loop reads CASSYQAGNTDTQYF. DNA for the CDR3: TGCGCCAGCAGCTACCAAGCGGGTAACACAGATACGCAGTATTTT.

This clone was seen only a few times. The genes are TRBV3-1 (or the pseudogene TRBV3-2) and TRBJ2-1; 12 nucleotides match TRBD2. V lost 3 bases, J lost 8 bases, and 5 bases stayed unmatched. Germline CDR1 is LGHDT and CDR2 is YNNKEL (reference sequence). The CDR3 runs to 15 residues. CDR3 sequence reads: CASSQTSGSLDEQFF. The CDR3 DNA reads TGTGCCAGCAGCCAGACTAGCGGGAGTCTGGATGAGCAGTTCTTC.

This clone was counted between two and nine times. The rearrangement links TRBV3-1 (or the pseudogene TRBV3-2) to TRBJ1-2; D is unresolved. V lost 1 base and J lost 4, with 13 bases in between. Germline V gene data show CDR1 as LGHDT and CDR2 as YNNKEL (reference sequence). The CDR3 has 15 amino acids. CDR3 in DNA: TGTGCCAGCAGCCAAGTTACCCTCCTCGGCTATGGCTACACCTTC. The encoded protein is CASSQVTLLGYGYTF.

Worth noting for this clone: In the same sample, other DNA sequences code for this CDR3. The CDR3, as DNA: TGTGCCAGCAGCCGACAGGGCAATGAGCAGTTCTTC. This gives the protein CASSRQGNEQFF. The J gene is TRBJ2-1, the V gene TRBV6-2 or TRBV6-3; 7 bases are a match to TRBD1. V lost 6 bases, J lost 6 bases, and 2 bases stayed unmatched. The CDR3 is 12 residues long. Germline V gene sequence: CDR1 MNHEY, CDR2 SVGEGT.

The sample holds one count of this clone. The rearrangement joins TRBV7-2 to TRBJ2-2; TRBD1 aligns across 7 bases. Germline assignment: CDR1 SGHTA and CDR2 FQGNSA. CDR3 length: 18 amino acids. The trim removed 2 bases at V and 2 bases at J, leaving 11 bases unmatched. CDR3 residues: CASSLPSYRGKNTGELFF. CDR3 in DNA: TGTGCCAGCAGCTTACCATCATACAGGGGCAAAAACACCGGGGAGCTGTTTTTT.

The chain links TRBV4-1 to TRBJ2-5, with TRBD2 matching over 8 bases. CDR1 is MGHRA and CDR2 is YSYEKL in the germline V gene. This CDR3 has 17 residues. J gave up 3 bases and V 6 bases, and 15 bases lay outside the gene matches. CDR3 DNA sequence: TGCGCCAGCAGTCGAAACCCAGCGGGGGTAAAAGAAGAGACCCAGTACTTC. This codes for CASSRNPAGVKEETQYF.